One sample yielded the 11 T cell receptor beta chains listed below, sequenced in a study of blood T cell repertoires in COVID-19. The method was immunoSEQ multiplex PCR; TCRdb's version includes in-frame clones alone and lacks a portion of them. The sample has 100,000 or so clones, roughly 78% seen once; the top ten hold 14%. Input material: peripheral blood. All receptors derive from a woman of 80 years or more with acute or convalescent COVID-19.

This sequence joins TRBV29-1 and TRBJ2-5, with a weak D call TRBD2 (6 bases). From germline, CDR1 is SQVTM and CDR2 ANQGSEA. The ends were cut back, 4 bases at V and 7 bases at J, with 22 bases in the middle. The CDR3 extends over 15 amino acids. For the CDR3, the DNA is TGCAGCGTTGCCTGGACGACTGGCGGGGCCGGGACCCAGTACTTC. Its protein is CSVAWTTGGAGTQYF. Looking up the rest from reference TRBV29-1 and TRBJ2-5 gives the full variable domain: SAVISQKPSRDICQRGTSLTIQCQVDSQVTMMFWYRQQPGQSLTLIATANQGSEATYESGFVIDKFPISRPNLTFSTLTVSNMSPEDSSIYLCSVAWTTGGAGTQYFGPGTRLLVL.

This clone was picked up one time. The V and J genes are TRBV7-9 and TRBJ1-6; no firm D call. The V gene lost 4 bases and the J gene lost 10 bases, with 14 bases spanning the gap. The CDR3 is made up of 14 amino acids. Germline V gene sequence: CDR1 SEHNR, CDR2 FQNEAQ (reference sequence). The CDR3 DNA follows: TGTGCCAGCAGCTCGGCCCCTGAGGGATCACCCCTCCACTTT. Translating gives CASSSAPEGSPLHF. The full variable domain, rest sourced from reference TRBV7-9 and TRBJ1-6, is DTGVSQNPRHKITKRGQNVTFRCDPISEHNRLYWYRQTLGQGPEFLTYFQNEAQLEKSRLLSDRFSAERPKGSFSTLEIQRTEQGDSAMYLCASSSAPEGSPLHFGNGTRLTVT.

The rearrangement links TRBV4-3 to TRBJ2-7; 7 bases align to TRBD1. CDR1 and CDR2 (germline): LGHNA, YSLEER. This CDR3 region has 15 residues. Trimming cost V 1 base and J 3 bases; bases outside gene matches: 6. CDR3 in amino acids: CASSQGEGGIYEQYF. CDR3 DNA sequence: TGCGCCAGCAGCCAAGGTGAAGGGGGCATCTACGAGCAGTACTTC.

The chain employs TRBV5-1 and TRBJ2-1, with 8 bases identical to TRBD2. Per the germline V gene, CDR1 is SGHRS and CDR2 is YFSETQ. V lost 3 bases, J lost 5 bases, and 10 bases stayed unmatched. This CDR3 has 16 residues. CDR3 region: CASSSGVAGFHNEQFF. For the CDR3, the DNA is TGCGCCAGCAGCTCGGGAGTAGCGGGGTTCCACAATGAGCAGTTCTTC. Filled out from reference TRBV5-1 and TRBJ2-1, the complete variable domain reads KAGVTQTPRYLIKTRGQQVTLSCSPISGHRSVSWYQQTPGQGLQFLFEYFSETQRNKGNFPGRFSGRQFSNSRSEMNVSTLELGDSALYLCASSSGVAGFHNEQFFGPGTRLTVL.

The chain carries TRBV5-1 and TRBJ2-6, with D possibly TRBD1 on 6 matching bases. The CDR3 consists of 19 residues. Germline CDR1 reads SGHRS; CDR2 reads YFSETQ. V was clipped by 7 bases and J by 0 bases, with 23 bases between them. The CDR3, as DNA: TGCGCCAGCGCAGGGGTCAGGGGAGTCGTAACCTCTGGGGCCAACGTCCTGACTTTC. Its translation: CASAGVRGVVTSGANVLTF.

This clone was seen just once. The rearrangement links TRBV12-3 or TRBV12-4 to TRBJ1-1; the D gene is possibly TRBD1 (6 bases). This CDR3 has 11 amino acids. Between the trimmed V and J ends, which lost 3 bases and 10 bases, there was a span of 9 bases. Here the CDR3 reads CASSFRGGAFF. DNA of the CDR3: TGTGCCAGCAGTTTCAGAGGGGGAGCTTTCTTT.

Only a few counts were recorded for this clone. Within the sample, other DNA sequences also encode this same CDR3. This chain links TRBV6-5 with TRBJ1-1; D possibly corresponds to TRBD1 (6 bases). The length of the CDR3 is 14 residues. V was clipped by 7 bases and J by 0 bases, with 12 bases between them. Germline values: CDR1 MNHEY, CDR2 SVGAGI. DNA for the CDR3: TGTGCCAGCACCGGTGACAGGCTGAACACTGAAGCTTTCTTT. It is translated as CASTGDRLNTEAFF.

This clone was seen a few times. This chain joins TRBV6-6 and TRBJ1-2; the D gene is possibly TRBD1 (6 bases). V was clipped by 7 bases and J by 6 bases, with 18 bases between them. Per germline, CDR1 MNHNY and CDR2 SVGAGI (reference sequence). The CDR3 is 14 residues long. The CDR3 nucleotides read TGTGCCAGCACCATCTTGGGGGGGGCGGATGGCTACACCTTC. Its protein product is CASTILGGADGYTF.

This clone appeared once. J is TRBJ1-1 and V is TRBV5-1, with a tentative D call TRBD1 (6 bases). Germline V CDR1 and CDR2: SGHRS, YFSETQ. The CDR3 contains 15 residues. The V gene lost 3 bases and the J gene lost 4 bases, with 16 bases spanning the gap. In DNA, the CDR3 is TGCGCCAGCAGCTCTCACAGGGCTGTTGGCACTGAAGCTTTCTTT. Its translation is CASSSHRAVGTEAFF.

This clone was counted at least ten times. V gene TRBV11-2 combines with J gene TRBJ2-3, with TRBD2 matching over 7 bases. The CDR3 extends over 15 amino acids. The V and J ends lost 3 bases and 2 bases, in that order; junction bases with no gene match: 5. Germline CDR1 and CDR2: SGHAT and FQNNGV. CDR3 in amino acids: CASSFGTISTDTQYF. The CDR3 DNA follows: TGTGCCAGCAGCTTCGGGACTATTTCCACAGATACGCAGTATTTT. The complete variable domain, with remaining parts taken from reference TRBV11-2 and TRBJ2-3, reads EAGVAQSPRYKIIEKRQSVAFWCNPISGHATLYWYQQILGQGPKLLIQFQNNGVVDDSQLPKDRFSAERLKGVDSTLKIQPAKLEDSAVYLCASSFGTISTDTQYFGPGTRLTVL.

CDR3 nucleotides: TGTGCCAGCAGCTCGAACAGGGGGTGGCCTGGCTATGGCTACACCTTC. Translation: CASSSNRGWPGYGYTF. This chain links TRBV28 with TRBJ1-2; 8 nucleotides line up with TRBD1. The CDR3 is 16 amino acids. Germline values: CDR1 MDHEN, CDR2 SYDVKM. Unmatched junction bases numbered 13, after V lost 6 bases and J lost 4 bases.